The clone carrying this TCR beta chain was picked up many times. Its antigen is unidentified. These data originate in a study of Graves' ophthalmopathy and Graves' hyperthyroidism. Notes on the study in general: Sensitivity reached roughly 70% and specificity approximately 78% when the model predicted ophthalmopathy progression.

Researchers took RNA transcripts and amplified TCR beta CDR3 regions from them. In the first round, RT-PCR was carried out with HTBI primers, and a multiplex PCR formed the second round. In TCRdb, the multiplex PCR reads were re-called with MiXCR into one record per CDR3 protein. Of a few hundred thousand distinct CDR3 sequences in the sample, about 22% were seen once. Among the exclusions were patients with other autoimmune diseases, uncontrolled infections, pregnancy or lactation. The CDR3 runs 15 residues. V was clipped by 7 bases and J by 4 bases; unmatched bases: 9. CDR1 and CDR2 from the germline V gene are SNHLY and FYNNEI.

The sample taken for sequencing was peripheral blood. This TCR was recovered from a woman aged 45-60 years with Graves' ophthalmopathy. This chain joins TRBV2 and TRBJ2-2; TRBD1 matches at 7 bases. Here the CDR3 reads CASTRQGAFTGELFF. CDR3 coding DNA: TGTGCCAGCACCCGACAGGGTGCGTTCACCGGGGAGCTGTTTTTT.